The 24 T cell receptor beta chains reported below all come from one sample, sequenced in a study of CD8+CD57+ T cells in acquired aplastic anemia. Investigators profiled TCR beta VDJ and CDR3 from genomic DNA template. MiXCR was run by TCRdb on the reads, yielding one entry per CDR3 protein. The profile covers about 120,000 distinct CDR3 sequences, with 55% to 60% appearing a single time and roughly 30% taken by the ten largest. Patients who underwent sequencing had shown CD8+CD57+ cell expansion by flow cytometry. Sequenced: sorted CD4+, CD8+, or CD8+CD57+ T cells (not recorded which) from PBMCs. These receptors were taken from a human donor with aplastic anemia.

This clonotype was recorded at least ten times. The chain combines TRBV6-1 with TRBJ2-3; 8 bases agree with TRBD2. Unmatched junction bases numbered 5, after V lost 8 bases and J lost 4 bases. The CDR3 has 13 residues. CDR1 is MNHNS and CDR2 is SASEGT in the germline V gene. The CDR3 reads CASRAGGSDTQYF. The DNA for the CDR3 is TGTGCCAGCCGGGCGGGGGGATCAGATACGCAGTATTTT.

Here the CDR3 reads CASSLAEKLFF. As DNA, the CDR3 is TGTGCCAGCAGTTTAGCTGAAAAACTGTTTTTT. The chain joins TRBV12-3 or TRBV12-4 to TRBJ1-4; D unclear. Between the trimmed V and J ends, which lost 0 bases and 7 bases, there was a span of 0 bases. The CDR3 runs 11 residues.

The chain combines TRBV7-6 with TRBJ2-5; D may be TRBD2 (6 bases). Germline CDR1 reads SGHVS; CDR2 reads FNYEAQ. The CDR3 has 13 residues. V lost 3 bases, J lost 3 bases, and 8 bases lay in between. The CDR3 DNA sequence: TGTGCCAGCAGCTTTGGGACTGAAGAGACCCAGTACTTC. Its translation is CASSFGTEETQYF.

V gene TRBV7-9 combines with J gene TRBJ2-7; 7 bases match TRBD2. This CDR3 region has 13 residues. The germline V gene encodes CDR1 SEHNR and CDR2 FQNEAQ (reference sequence). The V and J ends lost 8 bases and 7 bases, in that order; junction bases with no gene match: 11. CDR3 coding DNA: TGTGCCAGCGGACCCCCAAGGGAGGGAGAGCAGTACTTC. As protein: CASGPPREGEQYF.

This sequence joins TRBV20-1 and TRBJ2-1; D possibly corresponds to TRBD2 (7 bases). Trimming took 1 base from V and 15 from J, leaving 22 bases between them. Germline-derived CDR1 and CDR2 are DFQATT and SNEGSKA (reference sequence). This CDR3 has 14 residues. CDR3 coding DNA: TGCAGTGCTAGAGCGGGGGGCCAGGACTGGCTATCGTTCTTC. Its translation: CSARAGGQDWLSFF.

The chain has TRBV24-1 and TRBJ2-3; D gene unclear. Germline lookup yields CDR1 KGHDR and CDR2 SFDVKD. V dropped 9 bases and J dropped 1 base, with 10 bases sitting between them. The CDR3 sequence is 13 residues long. DNA of the CDR3: TGTGCCACCCTTGATCGACGCACAGATACGCAGTATTTT. This gives the protein CATLDRRTDTQYF.

This clonotype has only a few counts. The V and J genes are TRBV29-1 and TRBJ2-7; 9 bases line up with TRBD1. Trimming at V came to 4 bases and at J to 5 bases, leaving 6 bases not matched to a gene. CDR1 is SQVTM, CDR2 ANQGSEA, per germline. The CDR3 is 13 amino acids. As DNA, the CDR3 is TGCAGCGTTGGACCGAGGACAGGGGACGAGCAGTACTTC. The encoded protein is CSVGPRTGDEQYF.

The chain has TRBV7-8 and TRBJ2-5, with D perhaps matching TRBD2 (7 bases). Deletions cut 5 bases from V and 2 bases from J, with 12 bases between. Per the germline V gene, CDR1 is SGHVS and CDR2 is FQNEAQ. This CDR3 spans 14 amino acids. The CDR3 DNA reads as TGTGCCAGCAGCAGGGGGAGGGGGCAAGAGACCCAGTACTTC. Its translation is CASSRGRGQETQYF. The full variable domain, rest sourced from reference TRBV7-8 and TRBJ2-5, is GAGVSQSPRYKVAKRGQDVALRCDPISGHVSLFWYQQALGQGPEFLTYFQNEAQLDKSGLPSDRFFAERPEGSVSTLKIQRTQQEDSAVYLCASSRGRGQETQYFGPGTRLLVL.

This clonotype has ten or more counts. This chain uses TRBV20-1 with TRBJ1-1; D may be TRBD1 (6 bases). V lost 3 bases and J 2 bases, leaving 22 bases between the germline ends. There are 17 residues in the CDR3. The germline V gene encodes CDR1 DFQATT and CDR2 SNEGSKA (reference sequence). CDR3 DNA: TGCAGTGCTAGGGCCCTGACAGGTCCATTAGCTAACACTGAAGCTTTCTTT. This encodes CSARALTGPLANTEAFF.

V is TRBV10-1 and J is TRBJ2-7; D may be TRBD1 (8 bases). The ends were cut back, 5 bases at V and 4 bases at J, with 15 bases in the middle. The CDR3 has 14 residues. Germline values: CDR1 WNHNN, CDR2 SYGVQD (reference sequence). CDR3 region: CASSQTGEGYEQYF. Here the CDR3 DNA reads TGCGCCAGCAGTCAGACAGGGGAGGGTTACGAGCAGTACTTC.

V gene TRBV19 combines with J gene TRBJ2-1, with D unclear. CDR3 size: 13 residues. V was cut by 5 bases and J by 4 bases, with 9 bases left in between. CDR1 is LNHDA, CDR2 SQIVND, per germline (reference sequence). The CDR3 nucleotides read TGTGCCAGTAGTGTCGGGCGGTACAATGAGCAGTTCTTC. This codes for CASSVGRYNEQFF.

This clonotype has just a few counts. The rearrangement links TRBV29-1 to TRBJ2-5; 8 bases agree with TRBD1. Germline assignment: CDR1 SQVTM and CDR2 ANQGSEA. With 4 bases clipped from V and 5 bases from J, the junction kept 3 bases outside the gene matches. The CDR3 is 12 amino acids. CDR3 nucleotides: TGCAGCGTTGGGGACAGGAGGGAGACCCAGTACTTC. This gives the protein CSVGDRRETQYF. The full variable domain, in which reference TRBV29-1 and TRBJ2-5 provide the parts outside the CDR3, is SAVISQKPSRDICQRGTSLTIQCQVDSQVTMMFWYRQQPGQSLTLIATANQGSEATYESGFVIDKFPISRPNLTFSTLTVSNMSPEDSSIYLCSVGDRRETQYFGPGTRLLVL.

V is TRBV4-3 and J is TRBJ1-6; 10 bases are shared with TRBD1. Germline V gives CDR1 LGHNA, CDR2 YSLEER. With 3 bases clipped from V and 8 bases from J, the junction kept 7 bases outside the gene matches. This CDR3 has 16 amino acids. CDR3: CASSQAGGTGDSPLHF. CDR3 sequence (DNA): TGCGCCAGCAGCCAGGCGGGCGGGACAGGGGATTCACCCCTCCACTTT.

V usage is TRBV2 and J usage is TRBJ1-5; 7 positions agree with TRBD1. Germline trimming cut 6 bases from V and 7 bases from J; bases unmatched to any gene: 9. The germline V gene encodes CDR1 SNHLY and CDR2 FYNNEI. The CDR3 consists of 14 residues. CDR3 in DNA: TGTGCCAGCAGGGGGACAGTCTACGAGCAGCCCCAGCATTTT. The encoded protein is CASRGTVYEQPQHF.

The gene calls are TRBV9 and TRBJ2-3; no reliable D call. V gave up 9 bases and J gave up 6 bases, with 11 bases separating them. Germline loops: CDR1 SGDLS, CDR2 YYNGEE. This CDR3 has 11 residues. The CDR3: CAISVRDTQYF. CDR3 DNA: TGTGCCATCAGTGTGAGGGATACGCAGTATTTT.

In its sample, this clonotype was seen once. The rearrangement uses TRBV7-2 and TRBJ1-1, with D hard to call. The V end lost 1 base, the J end lost 3 bases, and 9 bases lay between the germline ends. Germline lookup yields CDR1 SGHTA and CDR2 FQGNSA. The CDR3 length is 14 residues. CDR3 protein: CASSLDTDDTEAFF. The CDR3, as DNA: TGTGCCAGCAGCTTAGATACAGACGACACTGAAGCTTTCTTT.

The chain is built from TRBV10-2 and TRBJ2-3; 8 positions match TRBD2. The junction had 9 bases not matched to a gene; V was cut back by 7 bases and J by 3 bases. Germline-derived CDR1 and CDR2 are WSHSY and SAAADI. CDR3 length: 15 amino acids. CDR3: CASKRPGLGTDTQYF. DNA for the CDR3: TGCGCCAGCAAGAGACCGGGACTAGGAACAGATACGCAGTATTTT.

This clonotype was found many times. This chain connects TRBV7-2 to TRBJ2-1, with D possibly matching TRBD2 (7 bases). V dropped 5 bases and J dropped 4 bases, with 12 bases sitting between them. CDR1 is SGHTA and CDR2 is FQGNSA in the germline V gene. CDR3 length equals 14 residues. In nucleotides, the CDR3 is TGTGCCAGCAGCGAGGGGGGGGTTTACAATGAGCAGTTCTTC. Translated, it gives CASSEGGVYNEQFF. The full variable domain, with the rest looked up from reference TRBV7-2 and TRBJ2-1, is GAGVSQSPSNKVTEKGKDVELRCDPISGHTALYWYRQSLGQGLEFLIYFQGNSAPDKSGLPSDRFSAERTGGSVSTLTIQRTQQEDSAVYLCASSEGGVYNEQFFGPGTRLTVL.

The V and J genes are TRBV10-3 and TRBJ2-5; TRBD2 matches at 16 bases. J was trimmed by 4 bases and V by 5 bases; bases with no gene match: 10. CDR1 is ENHRY, CDR2 SYGVKD, per germline. This CDR3 has 18 residues. In DNA, the CDR3 is TGTGCCATCAGTTTACGGGCGGGACTAGCGGGAGGGCGAGAGACCCAGTACTTC. This gives the protein CAISLRAGLAGGRETQYF.

The chain uses TRBV6-1 and TRBJ2-7; D unclear. There are 13 residues in the CDR3. In germline, CDR1 is MNHNS, CDR2 SASEGT. Trimming removed 3 bases from V and 2 bases from J, with 8 bases in between. In DNA, the CDR3 is TGTGCCAGCAGTGACGGGCTCACCTACGAGCAGTACTTC. Protein: CASSDGLTYEQYF.

The chain carries TRBV9 and TRBJ2-1; D remains ambiguous. This CDR3 has 15 residues. The germline V gene has CDR1 SGDLS and CDR2 YYNGEE. Trimming took off 6 bases at V and 0 bases at J, with 13 bases between the two ends. CDR3: CASNQVGRSYNEQFF. CDR3 bases: TGTGCCAGCAACCAAGTTGGTCGCTCCTACAATGAGCAGTTCTTC.

This clonotype was counted between two and nine times. The rearrangement joins TRBV29-1 to TRBJ1-2; tentative D call: TRBD1 (5 bases). The CDR3 length is 12 residues. In germline, CDR1 is SQVTM, CDR2 ANQGSEA. V was trimmed by 6 bases and J by 7 bases, leaving 15 bases between them. Written as DNA, the CDR3 is TGCAGCGTAGAGGGGACGGGTCGTGGCTACACCTTC. Translation: CSVEGTGRGYTF.

Worth noting for this clonotype: A much larger clone lies a single base off, so this may be a read error. The chain uses TRBV30 and TRBJ1-1, with TRBD1 as a possible D gene (6 bases). The germline gives CDR1 GTSNPN, CDR2 SVGIG (reference sequence). The CDR3 spans 13 residues. V shed 3 bases and J shed 3 bases, with 11 bases lying between them. In DNA form, the CDR3 reads TGTGCCTGGAGAGGGAAGGGGGACACTGAAGCTTTCTTT. Translated: CAWRGKGDTEAFF. The full variable domain, its missing parts supplied by reference TRBV30 and TRBJ1-1, is SQTIHQWPATLVQPVGSPLSLECTVEGTSNPNLYWYRQAAGRGLQLLFYSVGIGQISSEVPQNLSASRPQDRQFILSSKKLLLSDSGFYLCAWRGKGDTEAFFGQGTRLTVV.

The chain recombines TRBV2 with TRBJ1-1; tentatively, D is TRBD1 (6 bases). The germline CDR1 and CDR2 sequences are SNHLY and FYNNEI. The V gene lost 6 bases and the J gene lost 10 bases, with 21 bases spanning the gap. The CDR3 consists of 14 residues. The CDR3 DNA reads as TGTGCCAGCAGGACCTATACGGGGGGCAGTGTAGCTTTCTTT. Translating gives CASRTYTGGSVAFF. Full variable domain (outside the CDR3, taken from reference TRBV2 and TRBJ1-1): EPEVTQTPSHQVTQMGQEVILRCVPISNHLYFYWYRQILGQKVEFLVSFYNNEISEKSEIFDDQFSVERPDGSNFTLKIRSTKLEDSAMYFCASRTYTGGSVAFFGQGTRLTVV.